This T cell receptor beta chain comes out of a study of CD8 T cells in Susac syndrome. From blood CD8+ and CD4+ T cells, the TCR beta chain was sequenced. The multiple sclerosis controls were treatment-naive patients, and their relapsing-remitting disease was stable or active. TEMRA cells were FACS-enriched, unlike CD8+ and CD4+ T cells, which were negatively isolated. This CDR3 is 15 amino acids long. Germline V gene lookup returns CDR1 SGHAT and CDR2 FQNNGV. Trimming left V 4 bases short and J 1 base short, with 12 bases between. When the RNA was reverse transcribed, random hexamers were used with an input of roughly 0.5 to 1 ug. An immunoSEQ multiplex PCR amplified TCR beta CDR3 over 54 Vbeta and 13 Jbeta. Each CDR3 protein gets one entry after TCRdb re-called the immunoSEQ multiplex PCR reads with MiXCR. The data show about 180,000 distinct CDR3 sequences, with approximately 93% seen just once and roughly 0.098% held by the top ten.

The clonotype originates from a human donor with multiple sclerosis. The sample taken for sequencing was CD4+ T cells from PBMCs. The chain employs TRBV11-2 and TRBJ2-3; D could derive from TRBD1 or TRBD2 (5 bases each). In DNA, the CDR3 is TGTGCCAGCAGCTCGCCTTGGGGACGCACAGATACGCAGTATTTT. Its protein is CASSSPWGRTDTQYF.